The clone carrying this T cell receptor beta chain came up once. The junction had 7 bases not matched to a gene; V was cut back by 3 bases and J by 4 bases. CDR1 and CDR2 from the germline V gene are LNHNV and YYDKDF (reference sequence). This CDR3 is 15 amino acids long. The sample comes from a study of blood T cell repertoires in COVID-19. Study summary: The United States, Italy and Spain were the sources of the acute and convalescent COVID-19 samples. Nucleic acid was either cDNA or gDNA, and it came from T cells, B-cell-depleted T cells, or PBMCs.

As originally analysed: Amplification of reference gene primers provided the estimated nucleated cell counts. The table came from immunoSEQ multiplex PCR; TCRdb's copy has only in-frame clones and leaves some out. The V and J calls and clone size come from that table; D and trimming were worked out from the DNA. The profile shows 65,000 or so clones, approximately 84% of them singletons. Source material: peripheral blood. The chain joins TRBV15 to TRBJ1-2; 8 positions match TRBD1. The sequence derives from a human donor in a cohort sampled during active COVID-19. This CDR3 is CATSRDSGQGYGYTF. CDR3 coding DNA: TGTGCCACCAGCAGGGACAGTGGACAGGGCTATGGCTACACCTTC.